Described below is a single T cell receptor beta chain sequence and its context. Its antigen remains unknown. This CDR3 comprises 16 residues. Per germline, CDR1 SGHDT and CDR2 YYEEEE. J was trimmed by 9 bases and V by 0 bases; bases with no gene match: 13. Quantitative barcoded 5'-RACE was used to prepare TCR beta libraries. TCRdb used MiXCR to reprocess the 5' RACE reads, holding one entry per CDR3 protein. Of 450,000 or so distinct CDR3 sequences in the sample, 26% were seen once. The data belong to a study of CD8 T cells in ankylosing spondylitis. Notes on the study in general: Under 10 highly homologous variants formed a TCR beta motif that appeared characteristic of ankylosing spondylitis blood. Disease-linked clones reportedly showed significant enrichment in matched ankylosing spondylitis synovial fluid. Earlier authors reported some of these motif variants in reactive arthritis synovial fluid and blood. Disease-associated clones were CD8+ and fairly uncommon in peripheral blood.

This chain connects TRBV5-6 to TRBJ2-5; 8 bases are shared with TRBD2. Sequencing input: blood, either unsorted or a sorted T cell fraction (not recorded which). This receptor was obtained from a male donor with ankylosing spondylitis. CDR3 sequence: CASSLVGREGSEAQYF. The CDR3 DNA reads TGTGCCAGCAGCTTGGTTGGTCGGGAGGGCTCGGAAGCCCAGTACTTC. The full variable domain, rest sourced from reference TRBV5-6 and TRBJ2-5, is DAGVTQSPTHLIKTRGQQVTLRCSPKSGHDTVSWYQQALGQGPQFIFQYYEEEERQRGNFPDRFSGHQFPNYSSELNVNALLLGDSALYLCASSLVGREGSEAQYFGPGTRLLVL.